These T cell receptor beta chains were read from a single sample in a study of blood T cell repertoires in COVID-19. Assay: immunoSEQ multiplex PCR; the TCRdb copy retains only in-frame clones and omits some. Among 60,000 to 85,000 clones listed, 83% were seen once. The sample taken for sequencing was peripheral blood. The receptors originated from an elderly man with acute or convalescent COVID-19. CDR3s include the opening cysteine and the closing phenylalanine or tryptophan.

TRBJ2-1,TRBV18,CASSPLGGDNEQFF
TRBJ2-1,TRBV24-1,CATGNPRTGLNEQFF
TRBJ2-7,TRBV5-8,CASSVGTTSYEQYF
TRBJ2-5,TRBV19,CASSTQGSGETQYF
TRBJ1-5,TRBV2,CASKGDNQPQHF
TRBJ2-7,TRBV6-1,CASSDGTGYRYEQYF
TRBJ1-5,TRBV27,CASSLRGNQPQHF
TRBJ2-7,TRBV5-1,CASSPGGDPYYEQYF
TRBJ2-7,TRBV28,CASSITGTGNYEQYF
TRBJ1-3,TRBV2,CASSGGSGNTIYF
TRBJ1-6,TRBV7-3,CASSLTPLDSPLHF
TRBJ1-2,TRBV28,CASSLWGRGSGYTF
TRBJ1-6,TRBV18,CASSPPQGLDNSPLHF
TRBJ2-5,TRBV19,CASSIGAAAEETQYF
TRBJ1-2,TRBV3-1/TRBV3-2,CASSQDEAGGYTF
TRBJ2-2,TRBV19,CASSIQGADTGELFF
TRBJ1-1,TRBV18,CASSARGGNTEAFF
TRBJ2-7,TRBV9,CASSASGTSGVYEQYF
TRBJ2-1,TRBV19,CASSAALAGAPHEQFF
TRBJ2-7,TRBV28,CASSSTGGAYHEQYF
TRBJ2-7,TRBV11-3,CASSSNRASYEQYF
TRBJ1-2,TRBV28,CASRPGPYGYTF
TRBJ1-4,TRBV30,CAWNGQGATNEKLFF
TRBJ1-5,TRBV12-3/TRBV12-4,CASLLGSNQPQHF
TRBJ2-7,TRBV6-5,CASRYVVAGAYEQYF
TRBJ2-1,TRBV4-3,CASSLSGGPSPYNEQFF
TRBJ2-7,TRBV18,CASSLTGSRLGYYEQYF
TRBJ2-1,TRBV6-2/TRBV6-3,CASSYPSSGKEAYNEQFF
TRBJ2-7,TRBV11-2,CASSLGEGLAGAYEQYF
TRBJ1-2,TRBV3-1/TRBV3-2,CASAGGGNYGYTF
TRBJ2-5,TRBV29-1,CSVKEGRETQYF
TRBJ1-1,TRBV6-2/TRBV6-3,CASSLSAGTGGILNTEAFF
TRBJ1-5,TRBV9,CASSVGGGRDQPQHF
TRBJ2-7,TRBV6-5,CASRRDRDPSYEQYF
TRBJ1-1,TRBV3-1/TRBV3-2,CASSLSNTEAFF
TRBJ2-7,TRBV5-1,CASSLAAGEIYEQYF